This TCR beta chain was identified in a study of blood T cell repertoires in COVID-19. The authors' processing: Counts of nucleated cells, estimated from reference gene primer amplification, were obtained. Repertoires were generated with immunoSEQ multiplex PCR, while TCRdb's copy carries only in-frame clones and drops some. V and J calls and clone size are copied from that table; D and trimming were computed from the DNA. The sample consists of more than 55,000 clones, approximately 92% of them appearing once. The CDR3 length is 18 residues. V trimming: 5 bases; J trimming: 3 bases; junction bases outside the gene matches: 18. Looked up from germline, CDR1 is KGHDR and CDR2 is SFDVKD. This clone has only one observation.

The sequence derives from a woman aged 55-69 years with COVID-19, enrolled during active disease. Sequenced material: peripheral blood. The gene calls are TRBV24-1 and TRBJ2-7; 7 bases match TRBD1. The DNA for the CDR3 is TGTGCCACCAGTGCCTCAGGGACAGCGCTCTCGCTACACTACGAGCAGTACTTC. Encoded protein: CATSASGTALSLHYEQYF.